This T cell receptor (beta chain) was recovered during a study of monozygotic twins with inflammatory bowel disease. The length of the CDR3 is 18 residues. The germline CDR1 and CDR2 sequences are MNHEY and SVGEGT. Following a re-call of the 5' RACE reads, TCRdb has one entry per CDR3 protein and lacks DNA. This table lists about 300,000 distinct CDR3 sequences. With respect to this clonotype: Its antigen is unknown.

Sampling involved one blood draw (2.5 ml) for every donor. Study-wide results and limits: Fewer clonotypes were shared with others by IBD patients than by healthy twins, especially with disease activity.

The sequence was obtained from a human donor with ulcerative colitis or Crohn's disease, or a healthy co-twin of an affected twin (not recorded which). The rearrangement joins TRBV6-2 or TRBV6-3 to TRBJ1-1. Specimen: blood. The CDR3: CASRTTFTPGRLVTEAFF.